The 23 T cell receptor beta chains below all came from one sample that was sequenced in a study of cytomegalovirus exposure and HLA in healthy donors. PCR employed 60 Vbeta and 13 Jbeta primers. TCRdb's copy holds only in-frame clones and misses some; the assay was immunoSEQ multiplex PCR. The profile shows approximately 170,000 clones, around 78% of them singletons. Sequencing used PBMCs. These receptors were taken from a woman in her thirties or forties in good health and CMV-seronegative.

J is TRBJ2-7 and V is TRBV6-4, with D possibly TRBD2 on 5 matching bases. V lost 4 bases and J lost 1, with 20 bases in between. The CDR3 runs 17 residues. Germline loops: CDR1 MRHNA, CDR2 SNTAGT. The CDR3 is CASSAHHHPTTSYEQYF. DNA of the CDR3: TGTGCCAGCAGTGCCCACCACCATCCGACTACTTCCTACGAGCAGTACTTC.

This clone was observed a few times. This sequence joins TRBV7-3 and TRBJ1-2; 7 nucleotides align to TRBD1. Unmatched junction bases numbered 10, after V lost 4 bases and J lost 5 bases. The CDR3 extends over 15 amino acids. Germline CDR1 reads SGHTA; CDR2 reads FQGTGA. The CDR3 sequence is CASSSYTGTAYGYTF. The CDR3 coding sequence is TGTGCCAGCAGCTCCTACACCGGGACAGCGTATGGCTACACCTTC.

The chain couples TRBV4-2 to TRBJ1-2; no firm D call. This CDR3 contains 12 residues. V was pared by 0 bases and J by 8 bases, with 7 bases between. Germline assignment: CDR1 LGHNA and CDR2 YNFKEQ. Here the CDR3 reads CASSQDDGGYTF. CDR3 DNA sequence: TGTGCCAGCAGCCAAGATGACGGGGGCTACACCTTC.

Here the CDR3 reads CAWAGDRGEKLFF. The DNA of the CDR3 is TGTGCCTGGGCGGGGGACAGGGGTGAAAAACTGTTTTTT. The chain links TRBV30 to TRBJ1-4, with 10 bases fitting TRBD1. V shed 5 bases, J shed 7 bases, and the junction held 4 bases outside the gene matches. Germline V gene data show CDR1 as GTSNPN and CDR2 as SVGIG (reference sequence). The CDR3 runs 13 residues.

The rearrangement uses TRBV18 and TRBJ1-2, with D hard to call. The length of the CDR3 is 14 residues. In germline, CDR1 is KGHSH, CDR2 LQKENI. V dropped 3 bases and J dropped 3 bases, with 11 bases sitting between them. CDR3 amino acids: CASSPGEEHYGYTF. CDR3 coding DNA: TGTGCCAGCTCACCCGGGGAAGAACACTATGGCTACACCTTC.

About this clone: One end of the junction fails to match germline, which may point to a read error. The chain combines TRBV6-6 with TRBJ2-7, with 7 bases aligning to TRBD2. The length of the CDR3 is 11 residues. The germline V gene encodes CDR1 MNHNY and CDR2 SVGAGI (reference sequence). CDR3 amino acids: CASSYGAGATF. Written as DNA, the CDR3 is TGTGCCAGCAGTTACGGGGCGGGAGCAACCTTC.

This clone has a handful of counts. The CDR3 spells CASSEARLAGGPGETQYF. The CDR3 DNA reads as TGTGCCAGCAGTGAAGCCCGCTTAGCGGGAGGGCCCGGAGAGACCCAGTACTTC. This chain links TRBV6-1 with TRBJ2-5; 11 nucleotides agree with TRBD2. Germline V gives CDR1 MNHNS, CDR2 SASEGT. The CDR3 runs to 18 residues. V lost 0 bases, J lost 4 bases, and 10 bases stayed unmatched.

This rearrangement joins TRBV5-6 to TRBJ2-7, with 9 bases identical to TRBD2. This CDR3 comprises 16 residues. The germline CDR1 and CDR2 sequences are SGHDT and YYEEEE. The V and J ends lost 0 bases and 5 bases, in that order; junction bases with no gene match: 9. For the CDR3, the DNA is TGTGCCAGCAGCTTGGGGTTAGCGGGAGCCCACCACGAGCAGTACTTC. It encodes CASSLGLAGAHHEQYF.

The V and J genes are TRBV7-3 and TRBJ2-1, with 9 bases matching TRBD1. This CDR3 comprises 16 residues. Per germline, CDR1 SGHTA and CDR2 FQGTGA. The junction had 10 bases not matched to a gene; V was cut back by 5 bases and J by 5 bases. CDR3 loop: CASSPTPRDRDNEQFF. CDR3 sequence (DNA): TGTGCCAGCAGCCCCACCCCTCGGGACAGGGACAATGAGCAGTTCTTC.

The chain joins TRBV19 to TRBJ1-5; 8 nucleotides line up with TRBD1. The V and J ends lost 10 bases and 9 bases, in that order; junction bases with no gene match: 14. The germline V gene encodes CDR1 LNHDA and CDR2 SQIVND (reference sequence). This CDR3 region has 14 residues. In nucleotides, the CDR3 is TGTGCCACTCGAACGACAGGGGCCTCAGGGCCCCAGCATTTT. This gives the protein CATRTTGASGPQHF.

The chain uses TRBV15 and TRBJ2-2, with D tentatively TRBD2 (6 bases). CDR3 size: 14 residues. Per germline, CDR1 LNHNV and CDR2 YYDKDF (reference sequence). Trimming removed 7 bases at V and 1 base at J, with 10 bases between. CDR3 in amino acids: CATKLGGNTGELFF. The CDR3 DNA follows: TGTGCCACCAAACTGGGGGGGAACACCGGGGAGCTGTTTTTT.

The V gene is TRBV2, the J gene TRBJ2-7, with TRBD1 matching 8 bases. This CDR3 has 14 residues. Per germline, CDR1 SNHLY and CDR2 FYNNEI. J gave up 6 bases and V 5 bases, and 9 bases lay outside the gene matches. CDR3 sequence (DNA): TGTGCCAGCAGTCTCGGACAGGGTTCCGGCGAGCAGTACTTC. Translation gives CASSLGQGSGEQYF.

The V call is TRBV5-1, the J call TRBJ2-1; D call uncertain. The CDR3 length is 16 residues. Trimming took 4 bases from V and 0 from J, leaving 14 bases between them. CDR1 and CDR2 from the germline V gene are SGHRS and YFSETQ. The CDR3 nucleotides are TGCGCCAGCAGCCGGCTCGGAGCTTCCTCCTACAATGAGCAGTTCTTC. As protein: CASSRLGASSYNEQFF.

The rearrangement links TRBV23-1 to TRBJ2-3; 9 nucleotides match TRBD1. TRBV23-1 is identified as an open reading frame with a role that is uncertain. The CDR3 spans 16 residues. With V trimmed by 2 bases and J by 1 base, 4 bases remained unmatched. The DNA for the CDR3 is TGCGCCAGCAGTCAACTCCGACAGGGGGGCACAGATACGCAGTATTTT. Amino acids: CASSQLRQGGTDTQYF.

The chain couples TRBV6-5 to TRBJ1-5, with a weak D call TRBD1 (5 bases). Looked up from germline, CDR1 is MNHEY and CDR2 is SVGAGI. V was cut by 5 bases and J by 6 bases, with 11 bases left in between. The CDR3 totals 13 residues. CDR3 nucleotide sequence: TGTGCCAGCAGTCGGAGGGGCAGTCAGCCCCAGCATTTT. The encoded protein is CASSRRGSQPQHF.

This clone showed up just a few times. V gene TRBV7-9 combines with J gene TRBJ1-2, with a possible D match to TRBD1 (6 bases). The V end was cut by 4 bases, the J end by 8 bases, with 20 bases between. The CDR3 spans 15 residues. The V gene's germline CDR1 is SEHNR and CDR2 FQNEAQ (reference sequence). The CDR3 nucleotides are TGTGCCAGCAGCTCCAAACTCAGACAGGCGGGCGGCTACACCTTC. Its translation is CASSSKLRQAGGYTF.

Regarding this clone: Other DNA variants within this sample encode the same CDR3. The V and J genes are TRBV9 and TRBJ1-1; D is undetermined. The CDR3 length is 14 residues. Trimming pared 0 bases from V and 5 bases from J, leaving 11 bases between. Looked up from germline, CDR1 is SGDLS and CDR2 is YYNGEE. This CDR3 reads CASSVGQVGTEAFF. CDR3 sequence (DNA): TGTGCCAGCAGCGTAGGGCAGGTTGGAACTGAAGCTTTCTTT.

The chain carries TRBV19 and TRBJ2-4, with 8 bases fitting TRBD1. After removal of 7 bases from V and 4 bases from J, the junction contained 6 bases not matched to a gene. Looked up from germline, CDR1 is LNHDA and CDR2 is SQIVND (reference sequence). CDR3 size: 14 residues. Here the CDR3 reads CASIGTGLKNIQYF. The CDR3 bases are TGTGCCAGTATTGGGACAGGCCTTAAAAACATTCAGTACTTC.

The rearrangement links TRBV6-5 to TRBJ2-7, with D unresolved. CDR1 and CDR2 from the germline V gene are MNHEY and SVGAGI. V lost 2 bases, J lost 2 bases, and 7 bases lay in between. This CDR3 is built from 13 residues. CDR3 region: CASSYGQTYEQYF. In nucleotides, the CDR3 is TGTGCCAGCAGTTACGGGCAGACCTACGAGCAGTACTTC.

The chain carries TRBV19 and TRBJ2-3, with 11 bases lining up with TRBD2. The CDR3 totals 16 residues. The germline V gene encodes CDR1 LNHDA and CDR2 SQIVND (reference sequence). The ends lost 5 bases at V and 5 bases at J; junction bases unmatched: 9. This CDR3 is CASSAGSGRVGDTQYF. The CDR3 DNA reads TGTGCCAGTAGTGCCGGTAGCGGGAGGGTGGGAGATACGCAGTATTTT. Variable domain in full (rest from reference TRBV19 and TRBJ2-3): DGGITQSPKYLFRKEGQNVTLSCEQNLNHDAMYWYRQDPGQGLRLIYYSQIVNDFQKGDIAEGYSVSREKKESFPLTVTSAQKNPTAFYLCASSAGSGRVGDTQYFGPGTRLTVL.

This clone came up once. This rearrangement joins TRBV28 to TRBJ2-7; tentative D call: TRBD2 (5 bases). Trimming removed 3 bases from V and 0 bases from J, with 21 bases in between. CDR3 size: 18 residues. In germline, CDR1 is MDHEN, CDR2 SYDVKM. The CDR3, as DNA: TGTGCCAGCAGTTTTCGGCTCTCGACGGGGTTTGGCTCCTACGAGCAGTACTTC. This codes for CASSFRLSTGFGSYEQYF.

This rearrangement joins TRBV28 to TRBJ2-7; D not certain. The CDR3 consists of 12 residues. Germline V gene lookup returns CDR1 MDHEN and CDR2 SYDVKM. Trimming took 2 bases from V and 7 from J, leaving 9 bases between them. DNA of the CDR3: TGTGCCAGCAGTTTACTAGTCGGAGAGCAGTACTTC. Translation gives CASSLLVGEQYF.

This chain connects TRBV28 to TRBJ2-7; D call uncertain. The ends were cut back, 2 bases at V and 4 bases at J, with 24 bases in the middle. This CDR3 comprises 18 residues. Germline values: CDR1 MDHEN, CDR2 SYDVKM. The CDR3 loop reads CASSLPPRGSGLEYEQYF. Here the CDR3 DNA reads TGTGCCAGCAGTTTACCCCCGAGAGGTAGTGGGTTAGAGTACGAGCAGTACTTC.